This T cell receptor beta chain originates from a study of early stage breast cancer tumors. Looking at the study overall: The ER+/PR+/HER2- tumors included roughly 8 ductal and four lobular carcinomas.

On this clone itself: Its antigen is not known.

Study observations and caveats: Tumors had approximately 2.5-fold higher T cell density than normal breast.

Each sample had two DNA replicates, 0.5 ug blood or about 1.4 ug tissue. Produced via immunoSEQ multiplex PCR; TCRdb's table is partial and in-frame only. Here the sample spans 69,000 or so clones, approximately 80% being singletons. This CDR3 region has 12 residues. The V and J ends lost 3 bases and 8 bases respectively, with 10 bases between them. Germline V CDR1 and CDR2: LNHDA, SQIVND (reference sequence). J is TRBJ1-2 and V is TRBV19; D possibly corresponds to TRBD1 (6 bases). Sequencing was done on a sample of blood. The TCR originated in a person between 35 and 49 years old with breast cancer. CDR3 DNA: TGTGCCAGTAGTATCATCGGGGGCGGCTACACCTTC. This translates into CASSIIGGGYTF. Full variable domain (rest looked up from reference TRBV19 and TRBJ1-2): DGGITQSPKYLFRKEGQNVTLSCEQNLNHDAMYWYRQDPGQGLRLIYYSQIVNDFQKGDIAEGYSVSREKKESFPLTVTSAQKNPTAFYLCASSIIGGGYTFGSGTRLTVV.